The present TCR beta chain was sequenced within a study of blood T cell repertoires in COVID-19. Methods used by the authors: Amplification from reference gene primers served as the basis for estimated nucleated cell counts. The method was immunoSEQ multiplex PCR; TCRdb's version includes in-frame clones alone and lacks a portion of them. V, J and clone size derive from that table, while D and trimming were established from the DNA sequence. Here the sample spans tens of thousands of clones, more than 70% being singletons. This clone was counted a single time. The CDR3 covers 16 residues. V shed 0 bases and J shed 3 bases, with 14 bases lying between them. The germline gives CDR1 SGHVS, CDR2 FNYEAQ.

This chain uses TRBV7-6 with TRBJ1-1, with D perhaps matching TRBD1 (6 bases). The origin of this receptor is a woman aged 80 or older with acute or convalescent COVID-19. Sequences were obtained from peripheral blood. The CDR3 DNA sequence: TGTGCCAGCAGCTTAGCACAGGGTGGTGTTGACACTGAAGCTTTCTTT. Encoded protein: CASSLAQGGVDTEAFF.